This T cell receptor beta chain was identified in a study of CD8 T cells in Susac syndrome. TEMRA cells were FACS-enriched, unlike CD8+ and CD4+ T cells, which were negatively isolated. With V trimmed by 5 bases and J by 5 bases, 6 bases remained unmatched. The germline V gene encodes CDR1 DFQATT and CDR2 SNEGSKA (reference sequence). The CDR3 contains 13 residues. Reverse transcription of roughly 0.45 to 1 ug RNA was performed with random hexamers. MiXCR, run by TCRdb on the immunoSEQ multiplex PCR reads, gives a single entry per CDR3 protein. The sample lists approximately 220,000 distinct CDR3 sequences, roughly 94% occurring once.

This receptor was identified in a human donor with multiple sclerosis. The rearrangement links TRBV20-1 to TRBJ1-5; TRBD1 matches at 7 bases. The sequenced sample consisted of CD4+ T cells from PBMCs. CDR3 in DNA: TGCAGTGCTGGCGGGACAGACGATCAGCCCCAGCATTTT. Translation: CSAGGTDDQPQHF.